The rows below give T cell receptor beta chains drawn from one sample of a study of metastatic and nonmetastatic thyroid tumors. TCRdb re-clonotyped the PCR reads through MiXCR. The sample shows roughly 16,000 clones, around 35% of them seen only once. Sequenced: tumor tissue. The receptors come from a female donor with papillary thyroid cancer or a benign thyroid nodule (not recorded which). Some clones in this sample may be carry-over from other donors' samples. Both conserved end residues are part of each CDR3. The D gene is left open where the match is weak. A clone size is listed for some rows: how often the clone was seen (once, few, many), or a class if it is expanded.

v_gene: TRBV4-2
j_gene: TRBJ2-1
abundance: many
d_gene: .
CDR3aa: CASSQGGGFSSYNEQFF
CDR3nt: TGTGCCAGCAGCCAAGGTGGCGGATTTAGCTCCTACAATGAGCAGTTCTTC

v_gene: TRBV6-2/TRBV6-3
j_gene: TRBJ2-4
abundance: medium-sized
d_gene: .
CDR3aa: CASSREYTGGAGDIQYF
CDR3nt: TGTGCCAGCAGCCGCGAGTACACCGGAGGGGCCGGCGACATTCAGTACTTC

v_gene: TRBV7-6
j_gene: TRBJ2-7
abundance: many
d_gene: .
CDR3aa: CASSLDRGSSYEQYF
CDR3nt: TGTGCCAGCAGCTTAGACCGGGGGTCCTCCTACGAGCAGTACTTC

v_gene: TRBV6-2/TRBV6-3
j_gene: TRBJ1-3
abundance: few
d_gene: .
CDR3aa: CASSYGQPFSGNTIYF
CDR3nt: TGTGCCAGCAGTTACGGACAGCCATTCTCTGGAAACACCATATATTTT

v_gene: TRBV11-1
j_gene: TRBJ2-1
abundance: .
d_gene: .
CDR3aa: CASSPGGSSYNEQFF
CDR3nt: TGTGCCAGCAGCCCTGGGGGTAGCTCCTACAATGAGCAGTTCTTC

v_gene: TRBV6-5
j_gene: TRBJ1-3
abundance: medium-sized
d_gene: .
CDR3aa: CASSYRGSTVTSSGNTIYF
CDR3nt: TGTGCCAGCAGTTATCGCGGTTCTACAGTGACGAGCTCTGGAAACACCATATATTTT

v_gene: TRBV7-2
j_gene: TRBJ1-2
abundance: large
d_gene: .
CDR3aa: CASSLGPDSGYTF
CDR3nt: TGTGCCAGCAGCTTGGGTCCAGATAGCGGCTACACCTTC

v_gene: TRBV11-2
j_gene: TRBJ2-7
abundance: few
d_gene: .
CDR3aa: CASSASHEQYF
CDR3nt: TGTGCCAGCAGCGCTTCACACGAGCAGTACTTC

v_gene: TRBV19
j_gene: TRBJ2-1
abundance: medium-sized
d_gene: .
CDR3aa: CASSIDGSSYNEQFF
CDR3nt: TGTGCCAGTAGCATTGACGGAAGCTCCTACAATGAGCAGTTCTTC

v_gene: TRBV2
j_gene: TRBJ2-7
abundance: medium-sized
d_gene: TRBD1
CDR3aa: CATQGQGRNEQYF
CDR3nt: TGTGCCACCCAAGGACAGGGAAGGAACGAGCAGTACTTC